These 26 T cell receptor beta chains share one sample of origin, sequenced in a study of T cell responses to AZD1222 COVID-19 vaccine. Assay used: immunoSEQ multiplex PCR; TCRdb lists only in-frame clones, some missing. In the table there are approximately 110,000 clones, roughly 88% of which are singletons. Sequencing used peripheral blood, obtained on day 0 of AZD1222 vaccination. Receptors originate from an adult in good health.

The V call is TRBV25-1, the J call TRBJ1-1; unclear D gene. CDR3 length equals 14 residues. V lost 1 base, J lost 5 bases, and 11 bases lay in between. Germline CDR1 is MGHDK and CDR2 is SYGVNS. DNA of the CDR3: TGTGCCAGCAGTGAATCTCCGCCCCGTACTGAAGCTTTCTTT. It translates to CASSESPPRTEAFF.

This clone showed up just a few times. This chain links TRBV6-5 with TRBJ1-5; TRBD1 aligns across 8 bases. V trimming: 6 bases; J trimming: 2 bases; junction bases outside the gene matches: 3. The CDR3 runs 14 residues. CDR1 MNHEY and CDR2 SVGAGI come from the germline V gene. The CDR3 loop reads CASRDRVGNQPQHF. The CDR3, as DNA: TGTGCCAGCAGGGACAGGGTAGGCAATCAGCCCCAGCATTTT.

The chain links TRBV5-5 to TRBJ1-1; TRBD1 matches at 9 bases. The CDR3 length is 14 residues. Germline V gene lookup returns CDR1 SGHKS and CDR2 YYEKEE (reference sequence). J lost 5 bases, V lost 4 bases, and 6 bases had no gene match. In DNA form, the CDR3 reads TGTGCCAGCAGCCTAGAGGACAGGGGAACTGAAGCTTTCTTT. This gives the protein CASSLEDRGTEAFF.

In DNA, the CDR3 is TGTGCCAGCATAGATATTGAGGGCTCTGGGGCCAACGTCCTGACTTTC. It translates to CASIDIEGSGANVLTF. The V and J genes are TRBV28 and TRBJ2-6, with D possibly TRBD2 on 5 matching bases. This CDR3 comprises 16 residues. V was clipped by 7 bases and J by 0 bases, with 13 bases between them. The germline CDR1 and CDR2 sequences are MDHEN and SYDVKM.

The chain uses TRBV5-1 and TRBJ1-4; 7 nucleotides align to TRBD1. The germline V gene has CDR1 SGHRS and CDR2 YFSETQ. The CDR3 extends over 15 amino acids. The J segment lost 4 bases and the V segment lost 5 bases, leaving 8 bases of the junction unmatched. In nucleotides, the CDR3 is TGCGCCAGCAGTTCAAGGGGGCAGGGTAATGAAAAACTGTTTTTT. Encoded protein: CASSSRGQGNEKLFF.

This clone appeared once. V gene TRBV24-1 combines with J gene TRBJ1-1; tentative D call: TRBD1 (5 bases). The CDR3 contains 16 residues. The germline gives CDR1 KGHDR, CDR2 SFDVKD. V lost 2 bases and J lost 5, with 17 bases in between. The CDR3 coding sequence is TGTGCCACCAGTGATTCGACTCCGGGACCGCGGACTGAAGCTTTCTTT. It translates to CATSDSTPGPRTEAFF.

CDR3 sequence: CASSPDWGGSYEQYF. CDR3 DNA: TGTGCCAGCTCCCCCGACTGGGGGGGCTCCTACGAGCAGTACTTC. The rearrangement links TRBV18 to TRBJ2-7; TRBD2 matches 7 bases. This CDR3 has 15 residues. The V and J ends lost 6 bases and 0 bases, in that order; junction bases with no gene match: 8. CDR1 KGHSH and CDR2 LQKENI come from the germline V gene.

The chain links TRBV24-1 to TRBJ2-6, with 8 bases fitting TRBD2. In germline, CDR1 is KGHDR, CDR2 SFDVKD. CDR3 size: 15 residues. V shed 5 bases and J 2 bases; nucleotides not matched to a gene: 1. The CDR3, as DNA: TGTGCCACCAGTGCGGGAGGGGCTGGGGCCAACGTCCTGACTTTC. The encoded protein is CATSAGGAGANVLTF.

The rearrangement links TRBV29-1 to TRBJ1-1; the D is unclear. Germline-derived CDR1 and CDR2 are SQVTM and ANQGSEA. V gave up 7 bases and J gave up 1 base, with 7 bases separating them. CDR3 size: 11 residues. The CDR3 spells CSADQNTEAFF. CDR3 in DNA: TGCAGCGCTGACCAGAACACTGAAGCTTTCTTT.

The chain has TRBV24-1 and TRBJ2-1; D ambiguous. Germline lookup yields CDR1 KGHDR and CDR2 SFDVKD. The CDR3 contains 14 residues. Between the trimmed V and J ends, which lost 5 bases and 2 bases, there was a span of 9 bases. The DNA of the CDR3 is TGTGCCACCAGTGTTGTAGAGCCCTACAATGAGCAGTTCTTC. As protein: CATSVVEPYNEQFF.

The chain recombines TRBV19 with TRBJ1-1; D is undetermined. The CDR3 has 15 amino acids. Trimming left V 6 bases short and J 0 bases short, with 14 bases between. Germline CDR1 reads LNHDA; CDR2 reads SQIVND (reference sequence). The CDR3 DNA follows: TGTGCCAGTAGCCTGGACGGCCGGATGAACACTGAAGCTTTCTTT. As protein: CASSLDGRMNTEAFF.

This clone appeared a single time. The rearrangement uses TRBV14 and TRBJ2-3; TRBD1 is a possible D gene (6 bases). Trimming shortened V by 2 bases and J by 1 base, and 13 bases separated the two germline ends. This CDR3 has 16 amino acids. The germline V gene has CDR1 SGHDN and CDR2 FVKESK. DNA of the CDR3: TGTGCCAGCAGCCAACCGGGACACTGGGGCACAGATACGCAGTATTTT. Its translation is CASSQPGHWGTDTQYF.

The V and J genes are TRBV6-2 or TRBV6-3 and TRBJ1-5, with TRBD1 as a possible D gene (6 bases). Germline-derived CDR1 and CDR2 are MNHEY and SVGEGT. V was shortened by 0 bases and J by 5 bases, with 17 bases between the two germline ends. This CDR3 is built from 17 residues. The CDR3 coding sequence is TGTGCCAGCAGTTACTCAAATTACAGGGACCCGGATCAGCCCCAGCATTTT. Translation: CASSYSNYRDPDQPQHF.

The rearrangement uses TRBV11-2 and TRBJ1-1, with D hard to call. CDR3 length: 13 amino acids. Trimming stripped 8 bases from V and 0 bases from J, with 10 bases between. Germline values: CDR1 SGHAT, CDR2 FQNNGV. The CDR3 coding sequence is TGTGCCAGCTGCTGGGAGATGAACACTGAAGCTTTCTTT. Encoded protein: CASCWEMNTEAFF.

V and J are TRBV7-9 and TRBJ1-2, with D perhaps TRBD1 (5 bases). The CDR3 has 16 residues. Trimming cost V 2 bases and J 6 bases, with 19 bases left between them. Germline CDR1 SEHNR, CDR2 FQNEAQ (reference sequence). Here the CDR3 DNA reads TGTGCCAGCAGCTTAAACCCTCTTTTGGGGGGAAATGGCTACACCTTC. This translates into CASSLNPLLGGNGYTF.

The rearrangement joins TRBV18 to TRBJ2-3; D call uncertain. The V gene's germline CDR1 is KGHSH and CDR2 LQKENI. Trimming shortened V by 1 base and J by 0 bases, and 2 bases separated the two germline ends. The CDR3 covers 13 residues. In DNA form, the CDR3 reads TGTGCCAGCTCACCACTAAGCACAGATACGCAGTATTTT. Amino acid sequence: CASSPLSTDTQYF.

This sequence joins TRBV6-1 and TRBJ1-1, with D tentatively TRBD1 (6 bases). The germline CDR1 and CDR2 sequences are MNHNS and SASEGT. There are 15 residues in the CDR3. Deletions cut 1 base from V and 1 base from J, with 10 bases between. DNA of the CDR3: TGTGCCAGCAGTGAAGGTCAGGGGTGGAACACTGAAGCTTTCTTT. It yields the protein CASSEGQGWNTEAFF.

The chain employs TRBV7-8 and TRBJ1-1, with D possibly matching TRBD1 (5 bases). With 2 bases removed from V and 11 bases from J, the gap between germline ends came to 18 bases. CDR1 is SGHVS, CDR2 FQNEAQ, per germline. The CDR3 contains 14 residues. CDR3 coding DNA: TGTGCCAGCAGCTTAAGGGAGACAGCCGCAGCCGCTTTCTTT. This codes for CASSLRETAAAAFF. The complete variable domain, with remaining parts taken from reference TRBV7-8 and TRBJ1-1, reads GAGVSQSPRYKVAKRGQDVALRCDPISGHVSLFWYQQALGQGPEFLTYFQNEAQLDKSGLPSDRFFAERPEGSVSTLKIQRTQQEDSAVYLCASSLRETAAAAFFGQGTRLTVV.

The chain's CDR3 is CASSFRTESYGYTF. CDR3 nucleotide sequence: TGTGCCAGCAGCTTCCGGACGGAGAGCTATGGCTACACCTTC. This chain links TRBV7-2 with TRBJ1-2; no reliable D call. V was cut by 3 bases and J by 4 bases, with 12 bases left in between. CDR3 length: 14 residues. The germline V gene encodes CDR1 SGHTA and CDR2 FQGNSA. Full variable domain (rest looked up from reference TRBV7-2 and TRBJ1-2): GAGVSQSPSNKVTEKGKDVELRCDPISGHTALYWYRQSLGQGLEFLIYFQGNSAPDKSGLPSDRFSAERTGGSVSTLTIQRTQQEDSAVYLCASSFRTESYGYTFGSGTRLTVV.

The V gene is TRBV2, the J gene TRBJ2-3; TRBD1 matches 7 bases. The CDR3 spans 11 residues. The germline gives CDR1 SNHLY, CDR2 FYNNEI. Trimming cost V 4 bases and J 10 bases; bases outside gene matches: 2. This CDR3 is CASSAGGAQYF. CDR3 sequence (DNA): TGTGCCAGCAGTGCAGGGGGTGCGCAGTATTTT.

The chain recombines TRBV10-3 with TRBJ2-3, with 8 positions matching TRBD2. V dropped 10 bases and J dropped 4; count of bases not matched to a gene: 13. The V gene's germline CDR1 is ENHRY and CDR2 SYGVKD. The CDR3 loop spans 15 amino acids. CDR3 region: CASARPGLESDTQYF. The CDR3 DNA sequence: TGTGCCAGCGCCCGACCGGGACTAGAATCAGATACGCAGTATTTT.

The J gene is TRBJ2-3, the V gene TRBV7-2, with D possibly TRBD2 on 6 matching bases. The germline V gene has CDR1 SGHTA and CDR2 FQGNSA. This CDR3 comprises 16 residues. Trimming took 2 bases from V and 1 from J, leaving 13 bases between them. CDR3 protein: CASSLMIGGGTDTQYF. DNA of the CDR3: TGTGCCAGCAGCTTAATGATAGGCGGGGGCACAGATACGCAGTATTTT.

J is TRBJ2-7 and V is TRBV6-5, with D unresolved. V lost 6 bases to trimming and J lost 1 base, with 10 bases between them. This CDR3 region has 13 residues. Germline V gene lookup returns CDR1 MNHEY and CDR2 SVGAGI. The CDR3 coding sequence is TGTGCCAGCAGACGACAAGAATCCTACGAGCAGTACTTC. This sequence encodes CASRRQESYEQYF.

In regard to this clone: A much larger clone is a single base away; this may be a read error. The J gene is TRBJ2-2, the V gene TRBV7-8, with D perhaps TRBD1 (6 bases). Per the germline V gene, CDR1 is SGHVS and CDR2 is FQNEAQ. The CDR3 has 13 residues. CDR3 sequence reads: CASSSGVTGELSF. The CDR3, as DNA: TGTGCCAGCAGCTCAGGGGTAACCGGGGAGCTGTCTTTT.

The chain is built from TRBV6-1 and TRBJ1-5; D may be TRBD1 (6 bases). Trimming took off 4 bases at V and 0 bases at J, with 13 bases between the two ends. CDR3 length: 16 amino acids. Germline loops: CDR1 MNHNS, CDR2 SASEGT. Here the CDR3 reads CASSVRGYDSNQPQHF. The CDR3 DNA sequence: TGTGCCAGCAGTGTCAGGGGATACGATAGCAATCAGCCCCAGCATTTT.

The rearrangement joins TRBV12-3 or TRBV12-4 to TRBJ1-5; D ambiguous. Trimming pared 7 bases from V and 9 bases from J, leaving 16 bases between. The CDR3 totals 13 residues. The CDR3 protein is CASTAGGVRPQHF. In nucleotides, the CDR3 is TGTGCCAGCACCGCTGGCGGGGTAAGGCCCCAGCATTTT.